These T cell receptor beta chains were read from a single sample in a study of CD8 T cells in Susac syndrome. TCRdb re-called the immunoSEQ multiplex PCR reads through MiXCR, storing one row per CDR3 protein. The repertoire consists of about 200,000 distinct CDR3 sequences, with roughly 95% occurring once and the leading ten covering around 0.093%. The sequencing sample was made of CD4+ T cells from PBMCs. These receptors were obtained from a human donor in good health. Both conserved end residues are part of each CDR3. The D gene is left open where the match is weak. Size tells how often a clone was seen (once, few, many) or the class of an expanded clone, and some rows leave it out.

>TRBD1|.|TRBV12-3/TRBV12-4|TRBJ1-1
CASSLGQGGDTEAFF
TGTGCCAGCAGTTTGGGGCAGGGGGGTGACACTGAAGCTTTCTTT
>.|.|TRBV20-1|TRBJ2-5
CSARVSKEWETQYF
TGCAGTGCTAGAGTTTCAAAGGAGTGGGAGACCCAGTACTTC
>.|.|TRBV18|TRBJ1-3
CASSPVRGGEDTIYF
TGTGCCAGCTCACCCGTGCGGGGCGGTGAAGACACCATATATTTT
>.|once|TRBV29-1|TRBJ1-4
CSVGDTPTNEKLFF
TGCAGCGTGGGGGACACCCCAACTAATGAAAAACTGTTTTTT
>.|.|TRBV20-1|TRBJ1-1
CSATRQTNTEAFF
TGCAGTGCTACCCGACAGACGAACACTGAAGCTTTCTTT
>TRBD1|.|TRBV9|TRBJ2-7
CASSVSGTGAYEQYF
TGTGCCAGCAGCGTCTCCGGGACAGGGGCCTACGAGCAGTACTTC
>.|.|TRBV7-9|TRBJ1-5
CASSHSSGSLLSNQPQHF
TGTGCCAGCAGCCACTCGTCTGGCAGTCTCTTGAGCAATCAGCCCCAGCATTTT
>.|.|TRBV5-1|TRBJ1-6
CASSLGSTGPIYNSPLHF
TGCGCCAGCAGCTTGGGGTCGACAGGCCCGATATATAATTCACCCCTCCACTTT
>.|.|TRBV12-3/TRBV12-4|TRBJ2-2
CASSFQGTGTGELFF
TGTGCCAGCAGTTTTCAGGGGACGGGCACCGGGGAGCTGTTTTTT
>.|.|TRBV9|TRBJ2-3
CASSGPPLTDTQYF
TGTGCCAGCAGCGGGCCACCGCTAACAGATACGCAGTATTTT
>.|.|TRBV21-1|TRBJ2-6
CASSKDEWSNSGANVLTF
TGTGCCAGCAGCAAAGATGAGTGGTCCAACTCTGGGGCCAACGTCCTGACTTTC
>TRBD2|.|TRBV12-3/TRBV12-4|TRBJ2-7
CASGRGSYEQYF
TGTGCCAGCGGGAGGGGCTCCTACGAGCAGTACTTC